Below are 19 T cell receptor beta chains sequenced from a single sample in a study of vaccination and CD4 T cells after COVID-19. No cognate antigen is known for these TCRs. Once obtained from cultured CD4+ T cells, the DNA was sequenced using the Oncomine TCR Beta short-read assay. TCRdb analysed the PCR reads with MiXCR anew, one entry per CDR3 protein. This table has 7,500 or so distinct CDR3 sequences, less than 85% appearing once. Noted treatment: roughly ten-day PBMC culture with coronavirus spike peptide pools or control peptides (ViraFEST assay). Sample: CD4+ T cells from blood, cultured in vitro. Receptors were obtained from a human donor who had recovered from COVID-19.

In nucleotides, the CDR3 is TGTGCCAGCAGGAAAGGAGGGGGATATGTGTCACCCCTCCACTTT. This sequence encodes CASRKGGGYVSPLHF. The chain is built from TRBV21-1 and TRBJ1-6; the table's D call, TRBD1, has no DNA check behind it. TRBV21-1 represents a pseudogene. This CDR3 region has 15 residues.

The chain joins TRBV6-5 to TRBJ2-5; TRBD2 is a possible D gene (6 bases). The CDR3 is 14 amino acids. V was shortened by 4 bases and J by 9 bases, with 18 bases between the two germline ends. Germline V gene data show CDR1 as MNHEY and CDR2 as SVGAGI. The CDR3, as DNA: TGTGCCAGCAGTTGGGACTTGAAGCTGTACCCCCAGTACTTC. Translating gives CASSWDLKLYPQYF.

The chain has TRBV11-2 and TRBJ1-6; tentative D call: TRBD1 (5 bases). The CDR3 sequence is 14 residues long. Deletions cut 5 bases from V and 7 bases from J, with 12 bases between. The germline V gene has CDR1 SGHAT and CDR2 FQNNGV. CDR3 residues: CASSPGGGNSPLHF. Written as DNA, the CDR3 is TGTGCCAGCAGCCCGGGGGGTGGGAATTCACCCCTCCACTTT.

This clonotype was seen a handful of times. The chain is built from TRBV6-5 and TRBJ1-2; D may be TRBD1 (5 bases). Germline V CDR1 and CDR2: MNHEY, SVGAGI. The V and J ends lost 4 bases and 8 bases respectively, with 20 bases between them. This CDR3 comprises 15 residues. DNA for the CDR3: TGTGCCAGCAGTTCCGCGGAGGGCAGGGCCGTGGGCTACACCTTC. This codes for CASSSAEGRAVGYTF.

The V and J genes are TRBV20-1 and TRBJ1-2; D is unresolved. Trimming took 5 bases from V and 2 from J, leaving 18 bases between them. The CDR3 is made up of 15 amino acids. Germline CDR1 reads DFQATT; CDR2 reads SNEGSKA (reference sequence). The DNA of the CDR3 is TGCAGTGCTCCCCGATTCCCGGGCTCAAACTATGGCTACACCTTC. Encoded protein: CSAPRFPGSNYGYTF.

This chain joins TRBV20-1 and TRBJ2-7; D gene uncertain. This CDR3 is 12 amino acids long. V lost 3 bases and J lost 6, with 12 bases in between. The germline gives CDR1 DFQATT, CDR2 SNEGSKA (reference sequence). The CDR3 coding sequence is TGCAGTGCTAGTCGAAGCGTAAGCGAGCAGTACTTC. Translation gives CSASRSVSEQYF.

This chain joins TRBV7-9 and TRBJ1-1; 9 nucleotides match TRBD1. CDR1 is SEHNR, CDR2 FQNEAQ, per germline (reference sequence). The V segment lost 7 bases and the J segment 11 bases; nucleotides outside the gene matches: 5. The CDR3 extends over 11 amino acids. This chain's CDR3 is CASTLTGGAFF. The CDR3 nucleotides read TGTGCCAGCACCCTCACAGGGGGCGCTTTCTTT.

This chain uses TRBV19 with TRBJ2-7; D is uncertain. V lost 7 bases to trimming and J lost 7 bases, with 14 bases between them. There are 12 residues in the CDR3. The germline gives CDR1 LNHDA, CDR2 SQIVND (reference sequence). The CDR3 sequence is CASMSFVGEQYF. The CDR3, as DNA: TGTGCCAGTATGTCGTTTGTTGGGGAGCAGTACTTC.

V is TRBV19 and J is TRBJ2-3; 9 bases are shared with TRBD1. The CDR3 extends over 16 amino acids. Germline CDR1 reads LNHDA; CDR2 reads SQIVND (reference sequence). V gave up 6 bases and J gave up 1 base; unmatched junction bases: 8. The CDR3 sequence: CASRNRGRVGTDTQYF. The CDR3 nucleotides are TGTGCCAGTAGGAACAGGGGGCGCGTGGGCACAGATACGCAGTATTTT.

This clonotype was detected only once. The rearrangement uses TRBV2 and TRBJ1-5, with D perhaps TRBD1 (5 bases). CDR1 is SNHLY and CDR2 is FYNNEI in the germline V gene. The CDR3 length is 14 residues. V dropped 6 bases and J dropped 6 bases, with 15 bases sitting between them. In DNA form, the CDR3 reads TGTGCCAGCAGCGTACAGGCTGAGGGTCAGCCCCAGCATTTT. Protein sequence: CASSVQAEGQPQHF.

CDR3 coding DNA: TGTGCCAGCAGCTATGGACAGGGGAAGGAAAAACTGTTTTTT. It encodes CASSYGQGKEKLFF. The chain recombines TRBV7-9 with TRBJ1-4, with TRBD1 matching over 9 bases. The CDR3 sequence is 14 residues long. Germline CDR1 reads SEHNR; CDR2 reads FQNEAQ (reference sequence). With 4 bases clipped from V and 8 bases from J, the junction kept 5 bases outside the gene matches.

The genes are TRBV7-2 and TRBJ2-7, with 7 bases matching TRBD2. V was pared by 5 bases and J by 1 base, with 5 bases of the junction left unmatched. This CDR3 region has 14 residues. In germline, CDR1 is SGHTA, CDR2 FQGNSA. The CDR3 DNA follows: TGTGCCAGCAGCGGAGGGACTACTTCCTACGAGCAGTACTTC. Translated, it gives CASSGGTTSYEQYF. Combining the CDR3 with reference TRBV7-2 and TRBJ2-7 gives the whole variable domain GAGVSQSPSNKVTEKGKDVELRCDPISGHTALYWYRQSLGQGLEFLIYFQGNSAPDKSGLPSDRFSAERTGGSVSTLTIQRTQQEDSAVYLCASSGGTTSYEQYFGPGTRLTVT.

This chain connects TRBV7-6 to TRBJ2-1; TRBD2 matches 9 bases. The CDR3 has 15 residues. V dropped 1 base and J dropped 8; count of bases not matched to a gene: 6. Germline V gene lookup returns CDR1 SGHVS and CDR2 FNYEAQ. CDR3 protein: CASSLGGRARDEQFF. CDR3 nucleotides: TGTGCCAGCAGCTTAGGCGGGAGGGCCCGGGATGAGCAGTTCTTC.

The chain couples TRBV5-1 to TRBJ1-1, with 9 bases matching TRBD1. The J segment lost 5 bases and the V segment lost 7 bases, leaving 6 bases of the junction unmatched. Germline V gene lookup returns CDR1 SGHRS and CDR2 YFSETQ. This CDR3 has 13 amino acids. DNA of the CDR3: TGCGCCAGCGACCCTGGACAGGGGACTGAAGCTTTCTTT. Translating it yields CASDPGQGTEAFF.

This rearrangement joins TRBV7-2 to TRBJ1-1; D is unclear. Trimming left V 2 bases short and J 1 base short, with 8 bases between. Germline CDR1 reads SGHTA; CDR2 reads FQGNSA. The CDR3 length is 14 residues. CDR3 DNA sequence: TGTACCAGCAGCTTATCGCGCAAGAACACTGAAGCTTTCTTT. This encodes CTSSLSRKNTEAFF.

The chain recombines TRBV20-1 with TRBJ1-2; no clear D. The germline V gene encodes CDR1 DFQATT and CDR2 SNEGSKA (reference sequence). Trimming removed 7 bases at V and 6 bases at J, with 18 bases between. The CDR3 has 13 residues. CDR3 region: CSVSGTLRDGYTF. The CDR3 DNA reads as TGCAGTGTAAGTGGCACCCTGAGGGATGGCTACACCTTC.

V gene TRBV7-2 combines with J gene TRBJ1-5, with D possibly matching TRBD1 (5 bases). There are 14 residues in the CDR3. Germline CDR1 is SGHTA and CDR2 is FQGNSA. V was shortened by 1 base and J by 5 bases, with 9 bases between the two germline ends. CDR3 sequence: CASSLVQGDQPQHF. Here the CDR3 DNA reads TGTGCCAGCAGCTTAGTCCAGGGCGATCAGCCCCAGCATTTT.

This clonotype qualifies as medium-sized. The rearrangement joins TRBV27 to TRBJ1-3, with a tentative D call TRBD1 (5 bases). The CDR3 sequence is 16 residues long. Trimming removed 3 bases at V and 0 bases at J, with 12 bases between. The germline V gene has CDR1 MNHEY and CDR2 SMNVEV (reference sequence). The CDR3 bases are TGTGCCAGCAGTTTGCGGGGCCAGAGCTCTGGAAACACCATATATTTT. It codes for CASSLRGQSSGNTIYF.

The CDR3 here is CSVCSSGRPYEQYF. The CDR3 DNA follows: TGCAGCGTTTGCTCTAGCGGGCGACCCTACGAGCAGTACTTC. V is TRBV29-1 and J is TRBJ2-7; 8 bases are shared with TRBD2. V gave up 5 bases and J gave up 2 bases; unmatched junction bases: 8. This CDR3 is 14 amino acids long. Germline CDR1 reads SQVTM; CDR2 reads ANQGSEA.